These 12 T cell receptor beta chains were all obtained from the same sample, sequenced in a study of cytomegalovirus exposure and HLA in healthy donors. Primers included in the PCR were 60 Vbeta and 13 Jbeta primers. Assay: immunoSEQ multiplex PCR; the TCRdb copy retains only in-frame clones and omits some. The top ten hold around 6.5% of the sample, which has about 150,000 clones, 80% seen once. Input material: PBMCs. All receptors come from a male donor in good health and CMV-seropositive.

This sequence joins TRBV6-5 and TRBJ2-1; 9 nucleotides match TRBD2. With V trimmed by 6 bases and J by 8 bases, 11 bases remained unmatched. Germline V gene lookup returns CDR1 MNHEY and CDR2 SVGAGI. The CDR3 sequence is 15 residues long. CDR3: CASSPSAGGHHEQFF. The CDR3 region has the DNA TGTGCCAGCAGCCCCTCGGCGGGAGGGCATCATGAGCAGTTCTTC.

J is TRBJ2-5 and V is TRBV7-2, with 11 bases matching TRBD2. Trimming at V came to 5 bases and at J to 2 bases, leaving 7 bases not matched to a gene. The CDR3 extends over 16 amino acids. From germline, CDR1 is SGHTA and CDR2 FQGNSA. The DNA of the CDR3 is TGTGCCAGCAGCCCATTAAGGACTAGCGGGCAAGAGACCCAGTACTTC. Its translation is CASSPLRTSGQETQYF. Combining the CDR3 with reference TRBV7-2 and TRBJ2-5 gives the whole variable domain GAGVSQSPSNKVTEKGKDVELRCDPISGHTALYWYRQSLGQGLEFLIYFQGNSAPDKSGLPSDRFSAERTGGSVSTLTIQRTQQEDSAVYLCASSPLRTSGQETQYFGPGTRLLVL.

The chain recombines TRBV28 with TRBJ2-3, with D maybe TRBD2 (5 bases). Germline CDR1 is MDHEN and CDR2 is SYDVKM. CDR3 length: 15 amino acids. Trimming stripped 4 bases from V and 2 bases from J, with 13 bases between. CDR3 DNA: TGTGCCAGCAGTTACACTAGGCTTTCCACAGATACGCAGTATTTT. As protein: CASSYTRLSTDTQYF.

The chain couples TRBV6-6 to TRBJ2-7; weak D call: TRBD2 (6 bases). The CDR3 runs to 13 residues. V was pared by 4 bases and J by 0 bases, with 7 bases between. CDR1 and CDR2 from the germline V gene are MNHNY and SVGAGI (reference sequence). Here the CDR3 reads CASSSSDSYEQYF. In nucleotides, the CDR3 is TGTGCCAGCAGTTCTAGCGACTCCTACGAGCAGTACTTC.

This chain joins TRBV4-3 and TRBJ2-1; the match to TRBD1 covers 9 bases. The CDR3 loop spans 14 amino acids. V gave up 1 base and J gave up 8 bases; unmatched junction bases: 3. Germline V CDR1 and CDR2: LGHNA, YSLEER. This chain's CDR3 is CASSQGDRVDEQFF. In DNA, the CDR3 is TGCGCCAGCAGCCAAGGGGACAGGGTGGATGAGCAGTTCTTC.

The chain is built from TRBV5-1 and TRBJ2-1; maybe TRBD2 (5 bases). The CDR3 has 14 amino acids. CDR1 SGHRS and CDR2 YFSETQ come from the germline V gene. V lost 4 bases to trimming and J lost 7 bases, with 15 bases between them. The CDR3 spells CASSPASGANEQFF. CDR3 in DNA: TGCGCCAGCAGCCCGGCGAGCGGAGCGAATGAGCAGTTCTTC.

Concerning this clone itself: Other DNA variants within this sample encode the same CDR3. CDR3 region: CASSVGGQGAYEQYF. The CDR3 bases are TGTGCCAGCAGCGTAGGGGGACAGGGAGCTTACGAGCAGTACTTC. The J gene is TRBJ2-7, the V gene TRBV9, with 9 bases lining up with TRBD1. This CDR3 region has 15 residues. Unmatched junction bases numbered 5, after V lost 0 bases and J lost 4 bases. The germline gives CDR1 SGDLS, CDR2 YYNGEE.

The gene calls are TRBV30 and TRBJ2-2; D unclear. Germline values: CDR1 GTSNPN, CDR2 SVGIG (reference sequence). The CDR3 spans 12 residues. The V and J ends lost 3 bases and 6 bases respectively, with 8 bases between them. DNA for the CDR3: TGTGCCTGGAGAGATGGCCCCGGGGAGCTGTTTTTT. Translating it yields CAWRDGPGELFF.

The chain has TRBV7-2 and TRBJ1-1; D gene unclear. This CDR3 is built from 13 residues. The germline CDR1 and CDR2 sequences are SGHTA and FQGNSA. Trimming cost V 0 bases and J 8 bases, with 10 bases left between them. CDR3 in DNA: TGTGCCAGCAGCTTAGCAGTACTCCGAGAAGCTTTCTTT. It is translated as CASSLAVLREAFF.

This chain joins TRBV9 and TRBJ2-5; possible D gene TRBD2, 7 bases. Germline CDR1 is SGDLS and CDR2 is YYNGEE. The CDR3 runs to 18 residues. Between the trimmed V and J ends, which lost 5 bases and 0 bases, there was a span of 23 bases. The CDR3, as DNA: TGTGCCAGCAGTGGTCGGTTAGGGGGGGACGGGTACCAAGAGACCCAGTACTTC. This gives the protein CASSGRLGGDGYQETQYF.

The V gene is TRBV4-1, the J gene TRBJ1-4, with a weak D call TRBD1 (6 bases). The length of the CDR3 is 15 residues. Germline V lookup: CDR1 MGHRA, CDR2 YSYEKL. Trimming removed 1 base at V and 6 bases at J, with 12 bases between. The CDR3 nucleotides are TGCGCCAGCAGCCAAGGGGAGGGGGGATATGAAAAACTGTTTTTT. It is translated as CASSQGEGGYEKLFF.

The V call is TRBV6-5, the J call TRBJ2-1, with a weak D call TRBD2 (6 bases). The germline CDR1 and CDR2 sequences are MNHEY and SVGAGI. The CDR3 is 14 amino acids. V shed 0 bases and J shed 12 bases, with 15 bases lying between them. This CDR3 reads CASSYSLGGWGQFF. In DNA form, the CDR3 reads TGTGCCAGCAGTTACTCGTTGGGGGGTTGGGGGCAGTTCTTC.